This T cell receptor (beta chain) was retrieved from a study of early T cells in non-severe SARS-CoV-2 infection. Looking at the study overall: Whole-blood bulk RNA, unsorted, was sequenced, and chains were unpaired.

Researchers tagged individual cDNA molecules with unique molecular identifiers. TCRdb fed the 5' RACE reads into MiXCR, producing one record per CDR3 protein. The sample yields tens of thousands of distinct CDR3 sequences, around 12% seen once. As concerns this clonotype: Antigen unknown.

General study points: Matching against VDJdb likely underestimated virus-specific expansions, favoring anti-spike CD8.

The V end was cut by 4 bases, the J end by 0 bases, with 7 bases between. Germline values: CDR1 DFQATT, CDR2 SNEGSKA (reference sequence). This CDR3 has 14 residues. This clonotype was sampled from an adult who was a healthcare worker with PCR-confirmed SARS-CoV-2 infection or an uninfected control (not recorded which). The sample consisted of whole blood. The V and J genes are TRBV20-1 and TRBJ2-6; D remains ambiguous. The CDR3 region has the DNA TGCAGTGCTACCAATTCCTCTGGGGCCAACGTCCTGACTTTC. Translated: CSATNSSGANVLTF.